Shown below are 5 T cell receptor beta chains from a single sample sequenced in a study of cytomegalovirus exposure and HLA in healthy donors. Both 60 Vbeta primers and 13 Jbeta primers went into the PCR. Clones were read by immunoSEQ multiplex PCR, and TCRdb kept only the in-frame ones, dropping some. The profile shows roughly 150,000 clones, roughly four fifths of them singletons. The specimen sequenced was PBMCs. The receptors were gathered from a man aged 30 to 45 in good health and CMV-seronegative.

The chain employs TRBV5-1 and TRBJ2-1, with 8 bases fitting TRBD2. The germline gives CDR1 SGHRS, CDR2 YFSETQ. The CDR3 has 14 amino acids. The V gene end was trimmed by 2 bases and the J gene end by 5 bases; junction bases not matched to a gene: 3. CDR3: CASSFTSGNNEQFF. DNA for the CDR3: TGCGCCAGCAGCTTTACTAGCGGCAACAATGAGCAGTTCTTC.

Only a few counts were recorded for this clone. V is TRBV18 and J is TRBJ2-4; 7 bases line up with TRBD1. This CDR3 comprises 17 residues. V trimming: 0 bases; J trimming: 0 bases; junction bases outside the gene matches: 5. The germline CDR1 and CDR2 sequences are KGHSH and LQKENI. The CDR3 bases are TGTGCCAGCTCACCACCAACGACAGGGTTAGCCAAAAACATTCAGTACTTC. It specifies CASSPPTTGLAKNIQYF. The full variable domain, completed using reference TRBV18 and TRBJ2-4, is NAGVMQNPRHLVRRRGQEARLRCSPMKGHSHVYWYRQLPEEGLKFMVYLQKENIIDESGMPKERFSAEFPKEGPSILRIQQVVRGDSAAYFCASSPPTTGLAKNIQYFGAGTRLSVL.

This chain joins TRBV5-4 and TRBJ1-2, with a possible D match to TRBD1 (6 bases). V lost 6 bases and J 3 bases, leaving 18 bases between the germline ends. This CDR3 comprises 15 residues. Germline-derived CDR1 and CDR2 are SGHNT and YYREEE (reference sequence). The CDR3 bases are TGTGCCAGCACTATAAACCAGGGGATTGACTATGGCTACACCTTC. Translated: CASTINQGIDYGYTF.

This clone has more than one count but fewer than ten. The chain recombines TRBV5-1 with TRBJ1-6; 7 nucleotides line up with TRBD1. Per germline, CDR1 SGHRS and CDR2 YFSETQ. The CDR3 has 15 amino acids. Trimming at V came to 0 bases and at J to 5 bases, leaving 2 bases not matched to a gene. The CDR3 sequence is CASSLGGTDNSPLHF. In nucleotides, the CDR3 is TGCGCCAGCAGCTTGGGGGGGACAGATAATTCACCCCTCCACTTT.

V usage is TRBV5-3 and J usage is TRBJ2-1; D is possibly TRBD2 (5 bases). TRBV5-3 is an ORF, with its function uncertain. Trimming removed 0 bases from V and 9 bases from J, with 19 bases in between. This CDR3 is built from 16 residues. CDR3 bases: TGTGCCAGAAGCTTGGGAGGACTCTCATCTCCCGGTGAGCAGTTCTTC. Its protein product is CARSLGGLSSPGEQFF.